This T cell receptor (beta chain) was profiled in a study of shared clonotypes between healthy human individuals (dated by TCRdb to the early 2020s). Study-level background: A few men and two women, aged 18 to 49 years, made up the cohort. For each donor, three plates each were used for CD4 naive and CD4 memory, two plates were used for CD8 naive, and one plate was used for CD8 memory. Per donor, leukapheresis produced somewhere between about 0.85 and 9.5 billion PBMCs. To estimate repertoire size and how much clonotype sharing occurs between individuals, the study deeply sequenced the blood TCR repertoires of five healthy adults. Libraries were prepared and TCR repertoires were sequenced by different laboratories using diverse techniques, in order to increase sequencing depth and limit assay-specific biases. The paper's findings and limits, for the study overall: Compared with non-shared clonotypes, clonotypes shared by all four sorted-subset donors had higher generation probabilities. Approximately 5% of naive CD4, roughly 3.6% of naive CD8, approximately 2% of memory CD4, and more than 0.35% of memory CD8 clonotypes were shared across a handful of donors. Based on pairwise subsampling, the degree of clonotype sharing among donors was expected to be affected by sequencing depth. Only blood was sampled, and tissue TCR repertoires likely differ from those in blood. Incomplete sequencing was indicated by rarefaction of sorted-subset datasets, despite the large sequencing depth. Larger estimated clonotype richness was generally found for naive subsets than for memory subsets. Because the study included only a small number of donors, the genetic and exposure-history diversity represented was limited.

Using the deep immunoSEQ assay, multiplex PCR amplified TCR CDR3 regions from genomic DNA. Extracted genomic DNA from each cell subset was distributed evenly across all wells of several immunoSEQ 96-well plates, and each plate was treated as a replicate. For sorted subsets, about 200 ng genomic DNA, equal to 25,000 to 35,000 T cell genomes, was loaded into each replicate PCR. Purified libraries were quantified with a Qubit 3.0 fluorometer, sized on a Bioanalyzer 2100, and re-quantified with the KAPA Library Quantification kit. Every immunoSEQ 96-well plate was sequenced on a dedicated single-read 150-cycle Illumina NextSeq 550 flow cell. Per the original workflow: Because only junctional sequences without quality scores were contained in the immunoSEQ output, filtering matching that applied to full-length reads could not be performed. To assign V/J genes and CDR3, sequences were annotated against IMGT germline references using PyIR, a Python wrapper for IgBLAST v1.9. Reads were filtered out if the reads had weak V/J assignments (E-value above 1e-6), no CDR3, stop codons, out-of-frame junctions, or ambiguous translated residues. A V3J clonotype was defined by an identical inferred V gene, J gene, and CDR3 amino acid sequence. The percentage overlap between two repertoires was calculated by dividing the number of shared unique clonotypes by the size of the smaller repertoire. Repertoire richness was assessed with RTK rarefaction, the Chao1 estimator, and Recon v2.1 estimates of unobserved clonotypes. Generation probabilities were computed with OLGA for all TCRbeta clonotypes obtained by the gDNA method from several donors. In its TCRdb copy, this immuneACCESS table keeps in-frame sequences only and misses some clones. Where compared with another copy, unresolved V genes explain less than half of these, and the others have no known cause. That table supplies the V and J calls and clone size; D and trimming were determined from the DNA. Present in this sample are approximately 2,000,000 clones, around 90% of which were seen just once. About 0.36% of the sample is held by the ten biggest clonotypes.

The donors were healthy, HIV-negative adults who had no recently reported acute infections or vaccinations. Every donor was a Caucasian adult living in Nashville, Tennessee, USA. CD4+ T cells were enriched by magnetic negative selection, after which naive cells were positively selected on CD45RA and the negative fraction was taken as the memory subset. After blood collection by leukapheresis, PBMCs were isolated using Ficoll-Histopaque density gradient centrifugation and then cryopreserved in the vapor phase of liquid nitrogen. Analytical flow cytometry was used to check the purity and quantity of every magnetically sorted T cell population. Genomic DNA was isolated from each sorted fraction and quantified by UV absorbance on a Nanodrop 2000c. The CDR3 runs 15 amino acids, cysteine and phenylalanine included. The only DNA kept is the CDR3, 45 bases in frame from the first base. V loses 6 bases, J loses 3 bases, and the germline ends lie 14 bases apart. From a lookup of the germline V gene, CDR1 and CDR2 are MDHEN and SYDVKM.

A remark on this clone: Its antigen is currently not known. Within one base of it there is no much larger clone, and no base qualities were kept.

The rearrangement joined TRBV28 to TRBJ2-2, with the D gene not confidently named. Sequenced material: naive CD4+ T cells from PBMCs. The cell subset or site label, read with the paper, signifies: CD45RA+ positively selected. The clonotype originates from a young man in good health. Some clones in this sample may be carry-over from other donors' samples. The CDR3 protein is CASSPRRHDTGELFF. The bases read TGTGCCAGCAGCCCCCGGCGACATGACACCGGGGAGCTGTTTTTT.